This T cell receptor beta chain was found in a study of T cell responses to AZD1222 COVID-19 vaccine. Findings and limits, study-wide: After two AZD1222 doses, spike-specific TCR breadth and depth rose versus day 0. Donors, mostly white British, included more females; clonal diversity was possibly underestimated. Baseline serostatus was positive in only six or seven AZD1222 recipients.

Clones were sequenced by immunoSEQ multiplex PCR, and TCRdb holds only the in-frame ones, with some missing. The sample lists roughly 140,000 clones; 88% were seen once. This CDR3 is 15 amino acids long. The germline gives CDR1 MNHEY, CDR2 SVGEGT. V lost 6 bases, J lost 8 bases, and 22 bases lay in between. With regard to this clone: As yet, its antigen is unknown.

This clonotype was obtained from an adult in good health. The genes are TRBV6-2 or TRBV6-3 and TRBJ1-2; weak D call: TRBD1 (5 bases). The sequenced sample was peripheral blood, obtained on day 0 of AZD1222 vaccination. In DNA form, the CDR3 reads TGTGCCAGCAGCCTACAGGTTCGCTCGAGGGGCGGCTACACCTTC. Translation: CASSLQVRSRGGYTF.